This T cell receptor beta chain came from a study of T-cell reconstitution after alpha-beta-depleted transplantation in children. Notes on the study in general: Alpha-beta T cells about two months after transplant reportedly derived from several hundred expanded graft clones. A year post-transplant, T-cell counts and diversity derived mostly from newly produced T cells. Surviving recipient T cells and thymic progenitors accounted for the high day-60 TCRbeta diversity observed in some patients.

Between the trimmed V and J ends, which lost 3 bases and 4 bases, there was a span of 3 bases. The CDR3 is 11 residues long. Worth noting for this clonotype: Its target is unknown.

Preparation of the TCRbeta library was carried out with unique molecular identifiers. One entry per CDR3 protein results from TCRdb running MiXCR on the PCR reads. The sample gives around 420,000 distinct CDR3 sequences, around 15% of which show up once; approximately 29% is in the top ten. The sample was PBMCs, mostly from graft donor cells, taken 360 days after TCRalphabeta/CD19-depleted stem cell transplant. The TCR originated in a boy under three years old who had a stem cell transplant for Wiskott-Aldrich syndrome, so the T cells may come from the graft donor. The genes are TRBV12-3 or TRBV12-4 and TRBJ1-2, with D unresolved. The CDR3 here is CASSFSYGYTF. The CDR3 nucleotides are TGTGCCAGCAGTTTTTCCTATGGCTACACCTTC.